These 15 T cell receptor beta chains came from one sample sequenced in a study of blood T cell repertoires in COVID-19. TCRdb's table, derived via immunoSEQ multiplex PCR, lists solely in-frame clones and lacks some. This table holds 200,000 or so clones, approximately 82% found once. Sequenced: peripheral blood. The source is a human donor with acute or convalescent COVID-19. The donor label of this sample is uncertain.

The V call is TRBV29-1, the J call TRBJ2-7; TRBD1 aligns across 10 bases. V trimming: 7 bases; J trimming: 3 bases; junction bases outside the gene matches: 9. Germline CDR1 SQVTM, CDR2 ANQGSEA. The CDR3 is 14 residues long. The CDR3 DNA sequence: TGCAGCGCCACCTCCTGGGACAGGGGCTACGAGCAGTACTTC. Residues: CSATSWDRGYEQYF.

This chain uses TRBV27 with TRBJ2-2; TRBD2 matches at 9 bases. Germline loops: CDR1 MNHEY, CDR2 SMNVEV (reference sequence). The length of the CDR3 is 15 residues. V lost 6 bases to trimming and J lost 3 bases; unmatched junction nucleotides: 5. CDR3: CASRAGGPYTGELFF. The DNA of the CDR3 is TGTGCCAGCAGGGCGGGAGGGCCTTACACCGGGGAGCTGTTTTTT.

J is TRBJ1-1 and V is TRBV27; 7 nucleotides match TRBD1. CDR1 and CDR2 (germline): MNHEY, SMNVEV (reference sequence). The CDR3 sequence is 14 residues long. The junction had 6 bases not matched to a gene; V was cut back by 5 bases and J by 3 bases. DNA of the CDR3: TGTGCCAGCAGTACGGACAGGTTTTACACTGAAGCTTTCTTT. This translates into CASSTDRFYTEAFF.

The chain links TRBV10-3 to TRBJ1-2; TRBD1 aligns across 8 bases. This CDR3 has 14 residues. J was trimmed by 5 bases and V by 0 bases; bases with no gene match: 2. The V gene's germline CDR1 is ENHRY and CDR2 SYGVKD. CDR3 sequence (DNA): TGTGCCATCAGTGAGTCGGGACAGGCATATGGCTACACCTTC. This sequence encodes CAISESGQAYGYTF.

V usage is TRBV7-2 and J usage is TRBJ2-3, with D unresolved. V lost 5 bases and J 5 bases, leaving 11 bases between the germline ends. Per the germline V gene, CDR1 is SGHTA and CDR2 is FQGNSA. CDR3 length equals 13 residues. CDR3 DNA: TGTGCCAGCAGCCCCTCGCAGATAGATACGCAGTATTTT. Translation gives CASSPSQIDTQYF. Using reference TRBV7-2 and TRBJ2-3 for the parts outside the CDR3, the full variable domain is GAGVSQSPSNKVTEKGKDVELRCDPISGHTALYWYRQSLGQGLEFLIYFQGNSAPDKSGLPSDRFSAERTGGSVSTLTIQRTQQEDSAVYLCASSPSQIDTQYFGPGTRLTVL.

A few counts support this clone. The V and J genes are TRBV5-5 and TRBJ2-7; D remains ambiguous. Trimming removed 1 base from V and 0 bases from J, with 8 bases in between. Germline V CDR1 and CDR2: SGHKS, YYEKEE (reference sequence). The length of the CDR3 is 14 residues. CDR3 region: CASSLTLNSYEQYF. CDR3 nucleotide sequence: TGTGCCAGCAGCTTGACATTAAACTCCTACGAGCAGTACTTC.

The chain links TRBV5-1 to TRBJ1-1, with D possibly matching TRBD1 (5 bases). CDR1 and CDR2 from the germline V gene are SGHRS and YFSETQ. CDR3 length: 14 residues. V lost 4 bases to trimming and J lost 4 bases, with 14 bases between them. In DNA form, the CDR3 reads TGCGCCAGCAGCCGCAGGGACTCGGGCACTGAAGCTTTCTTT. Amino acids: CASSRRDSGTEAFF. Combining the CDR3 with reference TRBV5-1 and TRBJ1-1 gives the whole variable domain KAGVTQTPRYLIKTRGQQVTLSCSPISGHRSVSWYQQTPGQGLQFLFEYFSETQRNKGNFPGRFSGRQFSNSRSEMNVSTLELGDSALYLCASSRRDSGTEAFFGQGTRLTVV.

This chain links TRBV11-2 with TRBJ2-1; TRBD2 aligns across 12 bases. J gave up 2 bases and V 4 bases, and 3 bases lay outside the gene matches. CDR1 and CDR2 (germline): SGHAT, FQNNGV. The CDR3 length is 16 residues. CDR3 protein: CASSSRLAGAYNEQFF. The CDR3 DNA is TGTGCCAGCAGCTCAAGACTAGCGGGAGCCTACAATGAGCAGTTCTTC.

This clone appeared a single time. The V call is TRBV4-3, the J call TRBJ2-7, with 9 bases that match TRBD1. V shed 4 bases, J shed 4 bases, and the junction held 8 bases outside the gene matches. This CDR3 has 15 amino acids. The germline CDR1 and CDR2 sequences are LGHNA and YSLEER. As DNA, the CDR3 is TGCGCCAGCAGCCGTTACAGGGGGCAAGGGTACGAGCAGTACTTC. Protein: CASSRYRGQGYEQYF.

This sequence joins TRBV24-1 and TRBJ1-5; perhaps TRBD1 as D (6 bases). The V end lost 5 bases, the J end lost 2 bases, and 6 bases lay between the germline ends. The CDR3 is 13 amino acids. The germline V gene encodes CDR1 KGHDR and CDR2 SFDVKD. The CDR3 reads CATSGQGNQPQHF. CDR3 bases: TGTGCCACCAGTGGACAGGGCAATCAGCCCCAGCATTTT.

This clone was seen more than once but under ten times. The gene calls are TRBV7-2 and TRBJ1-2; D remains ambiguous. The CDR3 is 14 amino acids. Germline V lookup: CDR1 SGHTA, CDR2 FQGNSA. V was trimmed by 4 bases and J by 6 bases, leaving 15 bases between them. In DNA, the CDR3 is TGTGCCAGCAGCTCCGGAGCGTTGAAGAATGGCTACACCTTC. Translated: CASSSGALKNGYTF.

The rearrangement links TRBV15 to TRBJ1-5; 7 bases map to TRBD1. Germline V CDR1 and CDR2: LNHNV, YYDKDF (reference sequence). There are 17 residues in the CDR3. The trim removed 0 bases at V and 0 bases at J, leaving 5 bases unmatched. The chain's CDR3 is CATSRDRDSYSNQPQHF. For the CDR3, the DNA is TGTGCCACCAGCAGAGATAGGGACAGCTATAGCAATCAGCCCCAGCATTTT.

This chain uses TRBV5-1 with TRBJ1-5; D unresolved. Trimming cost V 2 bases and J 4 bases, with 13 bases left between them. Germline CDR1 SGHRS, CDR2 YFSETQ. The CDR3 spans 15 residues. The CDR3 coding sequence is TGCGCCAGCAGCTTCGACGGGATGGGAAATCAGCCCCAGCATTTT. It translates to CASSFDGMGNQPQHF.

This clone was detected once. The genes are TRBV6-5 and TRBJ1-2, with TRBD1 matching 9 bases. Germline values: CDR1 MNHEY, CDR2 SVGAGI. The J segment lost 3 bases and the V segment lost 10 bases, leaving 9 bases of the junction unmatched. CDR3 length equals 14 residues. The CDR3 reads CATQPGTGYYGYTF. CDR3 sequence (DNA): TGTGCCACGCAACCCGGGACAGGGTACTATGGCTACACCTTC.

V usage is TRBV6-2 or TRBV6-3 and J usage is TRBJ2-2, with TRBD2 matching over 8 bases. V trimming: 0 bases; J trimming: 8 bases; junction bases outside the gene matches: 5. The CDR3 is 15 residues long. Per the germline V gene, CDR1 is MNHEY and CDR2 is SVGEGT. The CDR3 region has the DNA TGTGCCAGCAGTTACTCAGGGACTAGGTCTGGGGAGCTGTTTTTT. This codes for CASSYSGTRSGELFF.